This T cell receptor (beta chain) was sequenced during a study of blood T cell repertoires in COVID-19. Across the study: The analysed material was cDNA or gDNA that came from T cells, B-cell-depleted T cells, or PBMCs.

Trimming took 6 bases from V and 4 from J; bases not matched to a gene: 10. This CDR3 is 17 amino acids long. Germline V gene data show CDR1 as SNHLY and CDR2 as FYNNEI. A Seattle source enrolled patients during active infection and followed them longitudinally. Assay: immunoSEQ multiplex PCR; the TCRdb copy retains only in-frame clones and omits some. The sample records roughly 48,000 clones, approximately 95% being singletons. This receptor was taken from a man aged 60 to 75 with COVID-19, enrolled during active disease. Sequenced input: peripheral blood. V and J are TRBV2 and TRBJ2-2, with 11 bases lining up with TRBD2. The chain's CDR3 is CASRAEGTSGFTGELFF. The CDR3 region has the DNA TGTGCCAGCAGGGCTGAGGGGACTAGCGGCTTCACCGGGGAGCTGTTTTTT.